The 21 T cell receptor beta chains below come from one sample, sequenced in a study of tumour-infiltrating T cells in Burkitt lymphoma. Sequencing was performed with immunoSEQ multiplex PCR; in TCRdb, only in-frame clones are kept and a portion is missing. This table holds 5,000 to 6,000 clones, over 9% found once. Sequencing input: tumor tissue. All receptors come from a human donor with diffuse large B-cell lymphoma.

The chain carries TRBV19 and TRBJ2-6; the D call may be TRBD1 or TRBD2 (5 bases each). From germline, CDR1 is LNHDA and CDR2 SQIVND (reference sequence). V lost 2 bases and J 2 bases, leaving 7 bases between the germline ends. The CDR3 consists of 15 residues. The CDR3 region is CASSIRGPGANVLTF. DNA for the CDR3: TGTGCCAGTAGTATACGGGGCCCTGGGGCCAACGTCCTGACTTTC.

The J gene is TRBJ1-2, the V gene TRBV19, with TRBD1 matching over 7 bases. The CDR3 totals 13 residues. Germline loops: CDR1 LNHDA, CDR2 SQIVND (reference sequence). V lost 5 bases and J lost 4; bases outside the gene matches: 4. The CDR3 spells CASSGTDLYGYTF. In DNA form, the CDR3 reads TGTGCCAGTAGTGGGACAGACCTCTATGGCTACACCTTC.

V and J are TRBV28 and TRBJ2-3; 15 bases agree with TRBD2. Trimming at V came to 5 bases and at J to 6 bases, leaving 6 bases not matched to a gene. The CDR3 consists of 16 residues. Germline CDR1 reads MDHEN; CDR2 reads SYDVKM. The CDR3 DNA reads as TGTGCCAGCAGTAAGGGACTAGCGGGGGGATCGGATACGCAGTATTTT. Its protein is CASSKGLAGGSDTQYF.

This clone has only a few counts. V and J are TRBV29-1 and TRBJ1-2, with 9 bases fitting TRBD1. CDR3 size: 12 residues. V lost 7 bases to trimming and J lost 8 bases; unmatched junction nucleotides: 8. Germline values: CDR1 SQVTM, CDR2 ANQGSEA. Written as DNA, the CDR3 is TGCAGCGGTTCGGGACAGGGAGAGGGCTACACCTTC. It codes for CSGSGQGEGYTF.

This clone showed up just a few times. V is TRBV25-1 and J is TRBJ1-2; 8 bases are a match to TRBD1. The CDR3 consists of 14 residues. V lost 6 bases to trimming and J lost 5 bases; unmatched junction nucleotides: 8. Germline V gives CDR1 MGHDK, CDR2 SYGVNS. This CDR3 reads CASSGQGSEYGYTF. CDR3 in DNA: TGTGCCAGCAGCGGACAGGGTTCAGAGTATGGCTACACCTTC.

The chain combines TRBV11-2 with TRBJ1-4; possibly TRBD1 for D (6 bases). Trimming removed 0 bases at V and 8 bases at J, with 13 bases between. The germline gives CDR1 SGHAT, CDR2 FQNNGV. CDR3 size: 15 residues. The CDR3 DNA sequence: TGTGCCAGCAGCTTAGATTGGGGGGCCGGGGAAAAACTGTTTTTT. Amino acid sequence: CASSLDWGAGEKLFF.

This clone was counted between two and nine times. The V call is TRBV6-1, the J call TRBJ1-4; maybe TRBD1 (5 bases). CDR3 length: 14 residues. Trimming stripped 6 bases from V and 1 base from J, with 9 bases between. CDR1 MNHNS and CDR2 SASEGT come from the germline V gene. The chain's CDR3 is CASSPRGTNEKLFF. In nucleotides, the CDR3 is TGTGCCAGCAGCCCTAGGGGAACTAATGAAAAACTGTTTTTT.

The rearrangement joins TRBV4-3 to TRBJ2-2, with D hard to call. The CDR3 consists of 15 residues. Trimming stripped 2 bases from V and 7 bases from J, with 14 bases between. Germline V gene sequence: CDR1 LGHNA, CDR2 YSLEER. CDR3 in amino acids: CASSQIGPGDGELFF. CDR3 DNA sequence: TGCGCCAGCAGCCAAATAGGGCCGGGCGACGGGGAGCTGTTTTTT.

This clone was recorded a few times. The J gene is TRBJ1-3, the V gene TRBV5-1; the match to TRBD1 covers 7 bases. CDR1 and CDR2 (germline): SGHRS, YFSETQ. Trimming cost V 0 bases and J 4 bases; bases outside gene matches: 4. The length of the CDR3 is 15 residues. CDR3 in DNA: TGCGCCAGCAGCTTGGGCTTGGACAGGGGAAACACCATATATTTT. Its protein product is CASSLGLDRGNTIYF.

The chain carries TRBV9 and TRBJ2-1, with D possibly being TRBD2 (6 bases). CDR1 is SGDLS and CDR2 is YYNGEE in the germline V gene. Trimming cost V 3 bases and J 0 bases, with 10 bases left between them. The CDR3 consists of 15 residues. The CDR3, as DNA: TGTGCCAGCAGCGCGGACGGGGGCTCCTACAATGAGCAGTTCTTC. This codes for CASSADGGSYNEQFF.

The chain combines TRBV11-2 with TRBJ1-5; D ambiguous. V gave up 1 base and J gave up 11 bases, with 12 bases separating them. The CDR3 runs 13 residues. Germline V gene sequence: CDR1 SGHAT, CDR2 FQNNGV. The CDR3 region has the DNA TGTGCCAGCAGCTTAGGGGGTGGGGAAGCCCAGCATTTT. As protein: CASSLGGGEAQHF.

This clone was seen only a few times. The rearrangement links TRBV4-1 to TRBJ2-3; D may be TRBD1 or TRBD2 (6 bases each). The V end lost 1 base, the J end lost 2 bases, and 19 bases lay between the germline ends. The CDR3 contains 18 residues. Germline-derived CDR1 and CDR2 are MGHRA and YSYEKL. CDR3 nucleotides: TGCGCCAGCAGCCAAGCTGAGTCGGGGGCCCTTTCCACAGATACGCAGTATTTT. Encoded protein: CASSQAESGALSTDTQYF.

This clone was counted between two and nine times. This chain joins TRBV5-1 and TRBJ1-6; no definite D call. The V end was cut by 1 base, the J end by 0 bases, with 17 bases between. The V gene's germline CDR1 is SGHRS and CDR2 YFSETQ. The CDR3 is 19 residues long. The CDR3 region has the DNA TGCGCCAGCAGCTTGTTACCCCTTCTCCGGTTCTCCTATAATTCACCCCTCCACTTT. The encoded protein is CASSLLPLLRFSYNSPLHF.

This clone was observed a handful of times. This rearrangement joins TRBV5-1 to TRBJ2-1; perhaps TRBD2 as D (6 bases). Germline lookup yields CDR1 SGHRS and CDR2 YFSETQ. The V gene lost 3 bases and the J gene lost 15 bases, with 28 bases spanning the gap. This CDR3 spans 16 amino acids. CDR3 nucleotides: TGCGCCAGCAGCTCTTGGGCCTCGGGGGTTGGGCGCCAGGTGTTCTTC. Translated: CASSSWASGVGRQVFF.

This clone was picked up a small number of times. This chain links TRBV27 with TRBJ1-2; D is perhaps TRBD1 (5 bases). CDR3 length: 13 residues. The V gene lost 6 bases and the J gene lost 3 bases, with 11 bases spanning the gap. Germline CDR1 MNHEY, CDR2 SMNVEV (reference sequence). The CDR3 reads CASSRREDYGYTF. CDR3 nucleotide sequence: TGTGCCAGCAGCCGCAGGGAGGACTATGGCTACACCTTC.

The rearrangement links TRBV7-9 to TRBJ1-4; maybe TRBD1 (5 bases). The CDR3 loop spans 16 amino acids. In germline, CDR1 is SEHNR, CDR2 FQNEAQ (reference sequence). Trimming stripped 5 bases from V and 7 bases from J, with 20 bases between. Here the CDR3 reads CASSQDRQGYSEKLFF. CDR3 coding DNA: TGTGCCAGCAGCCAAGATAGGCAGGGATATAGTGAAAAACTGTTTTTT. Full variable domain (missing parts from reference TRBV7-9 and TRBJ1-4): DTGVSQNPRHKITKRGQNVTFRCDPISEHNRLYWYRQTLGQGPEFLTYFQNEAQLEKSRLLSDRFSAERPKGSFSTLEIQRTEQGDSAMYLCASSQDRQGYSEKLFFGSGTQLSVL.

This clone was counted only a few times. The chain has TRBV7-6 and TRBJ2-2, with 8 bases that match TRBD1. This CDR3 region has 15 residues. V trimming: 4 bases; J trimming: 6 bases; junction bases outside the gene matches: 7. CDR1 SGHVS and CDR2 FNYEAQ come from the germline V gene. CDR3 sequence: CASSSGQGWAGELFF. The DNA for the CDR3 is TGTGCCAGCAGCTCCGGACAGGGATGGGCCGGGGAGCTGTTTTTT.

This clone occurred a few times. V gene TRBV10-1 combines with J gene TRBJ1-2; perhaps TRBD1 as D (5 bases). V lost 3 bases to trimming and J lost 9 bases, with 14 bases between them. Germline values: CDR1 WNHNN, CDR2 SYGVQD (reference sequence). CDR3 length: 13 residues. The CDR3 spells CASSEDGTNRYTF. The DNA for the CDR3 is TGCGCCAGCAGTGAAGACGGGACGAACCGCTACACCTTC.

The CDR3 sequence: CASSAPGAVLNTEAFF. As DNA, the CDR3 is TGCGCCAGCAGCGCCCCAGGGGCAGTTTTGAACACTGAAGCTTTCTTT. The rearrangement links TRBV5-1 to TRBJ1-1; D may be TRBD1 (6 bases). V lost 4 bases and J 0 bases, leaving 16 bases between the germline ends. Germline V lookup: CDR1 SGHRS, CDR2 YFSETQ. The CDR3 length is 16 residues.

This clone was recorded a few times. The chain couples TRBV9 to TRBJ1-1; D may be TRBD1 (6 bases). CDR1 and CDR2 (germline): SGDLS, YYNGEE. Trimming took off 0 bases at V and 5 bases at J, with 11 bases between the two ends. The CDR3 has 14 residues. CDR3 amino acids: CASSVGWRGTEAFF. The CDR3 DNA follows: TGTGCCAGCAGCGTAGGATGGAGGGGGACTGAAGCTTTCTTT.

The chain couples TRBV5-1 to TRBJ1-4; a possible D gene is TRBD1 (5 bases). Trimming stripped 3 bases from V and 4 bases from J, with 10 bases between. The CDR3 runs to 14 residues. The germline V gene has CDR1 SGHRS and CDR2 YFSETQ. The CDR3 loop reads CASSWGDYNEKLFF. In nucleotides, the CDR3 is TGCGCCAGCAGCTGGGGGGATTATAATGAAAAACTGTTTTTT.